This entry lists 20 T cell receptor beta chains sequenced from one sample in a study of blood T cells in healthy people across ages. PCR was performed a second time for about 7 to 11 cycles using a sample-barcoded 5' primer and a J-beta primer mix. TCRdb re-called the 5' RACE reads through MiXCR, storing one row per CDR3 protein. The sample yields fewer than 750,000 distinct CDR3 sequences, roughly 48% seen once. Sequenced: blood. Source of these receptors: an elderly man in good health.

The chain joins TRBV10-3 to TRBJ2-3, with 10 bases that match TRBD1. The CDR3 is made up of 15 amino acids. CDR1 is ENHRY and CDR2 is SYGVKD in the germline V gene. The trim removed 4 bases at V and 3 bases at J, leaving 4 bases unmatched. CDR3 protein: CAISVGDRGTDTQYF. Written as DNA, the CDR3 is TGTGCCATCAGTGTAGGGGACAGGGGAACAGATACGCAGTATTTT.

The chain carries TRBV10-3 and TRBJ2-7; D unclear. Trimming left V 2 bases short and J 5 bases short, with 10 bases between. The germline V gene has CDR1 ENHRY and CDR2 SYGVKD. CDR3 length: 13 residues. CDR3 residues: CAISERQLDEQYF. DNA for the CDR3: TGTGCCATCAGTGAGAGGCAGCTCGACGAGCAGTACTTC.

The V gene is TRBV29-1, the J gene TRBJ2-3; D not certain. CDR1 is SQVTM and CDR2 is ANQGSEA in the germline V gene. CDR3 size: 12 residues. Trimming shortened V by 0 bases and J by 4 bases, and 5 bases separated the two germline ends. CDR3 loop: CSVEDHPDTQYF. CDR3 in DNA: TGCAGCGTTGAAGATCACCCAGATACGCAGTATTTT.

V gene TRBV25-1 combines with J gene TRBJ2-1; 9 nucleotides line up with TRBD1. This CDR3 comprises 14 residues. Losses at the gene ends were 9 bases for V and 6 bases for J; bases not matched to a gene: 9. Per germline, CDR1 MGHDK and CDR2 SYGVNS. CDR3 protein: CASESWTGVNEQFF. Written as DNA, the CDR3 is TGTGCCAGTGAGTCCTGGACAGGGGTCAATGAGCAGTTCTTC.

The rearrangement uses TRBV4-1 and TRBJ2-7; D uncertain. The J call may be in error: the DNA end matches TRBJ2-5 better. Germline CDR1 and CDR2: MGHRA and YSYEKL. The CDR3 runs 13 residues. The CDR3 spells CASSQGVRETQYF. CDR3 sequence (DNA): TGCGCCAGCAGCCAAGGTGTCCGAGAGACCCAGTACTTC.

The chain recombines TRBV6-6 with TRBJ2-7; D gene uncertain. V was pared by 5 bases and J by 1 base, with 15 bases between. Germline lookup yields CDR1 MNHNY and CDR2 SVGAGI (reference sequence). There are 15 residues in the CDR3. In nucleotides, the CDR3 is TGTGCCAGCAGTCTTGAGCCCTTAGTGTCCTACGAGCAGTACTTC. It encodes CASSLEPLVSYEQYF.

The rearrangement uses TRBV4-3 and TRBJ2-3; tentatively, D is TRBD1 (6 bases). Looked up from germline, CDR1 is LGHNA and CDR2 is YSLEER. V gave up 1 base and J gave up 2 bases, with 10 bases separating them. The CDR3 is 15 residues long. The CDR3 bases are TGCGCCAGCAGCCAAGTAACAGGGCCCACAGATACGCAGTATTTT. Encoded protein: CASSQVTGPTDTQYF.

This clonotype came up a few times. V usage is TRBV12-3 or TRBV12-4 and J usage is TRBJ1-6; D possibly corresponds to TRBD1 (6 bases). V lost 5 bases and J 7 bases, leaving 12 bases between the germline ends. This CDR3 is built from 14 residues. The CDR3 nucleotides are TGTGCCAGCAGTCCTACAGGGAACAATTCACCCCTCCACTTT. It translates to CASSPTGNNSPLHF.

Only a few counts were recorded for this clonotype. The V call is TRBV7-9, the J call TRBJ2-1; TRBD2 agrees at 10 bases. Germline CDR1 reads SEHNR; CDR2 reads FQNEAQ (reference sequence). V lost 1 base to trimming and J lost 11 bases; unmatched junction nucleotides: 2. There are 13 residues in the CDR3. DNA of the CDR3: TGTGCCAGCAGCTTAGGACTAGCGGGTCAGCAGTTCTTC. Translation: CASSLGLAGQQFF. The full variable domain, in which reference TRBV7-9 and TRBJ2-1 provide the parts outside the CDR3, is DTGVSQNPRHKITKRGQNVTFRCDPISEHNRLYWYRQTLGQGPEFLTYFQNEAQLEKSRLLSDRFSAERPKGSFSTLEIQRTEQGDSAMYLCASSLGLAGQQFFGPGTRLTVL.

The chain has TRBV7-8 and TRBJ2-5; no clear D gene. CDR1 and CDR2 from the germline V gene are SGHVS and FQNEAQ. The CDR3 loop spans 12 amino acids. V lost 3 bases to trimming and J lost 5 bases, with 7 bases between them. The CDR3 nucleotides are TGTGCCAGCAGCTTCTCGGTCGAGACCCAGTACTTC. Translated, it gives CASSFSVETQYF.

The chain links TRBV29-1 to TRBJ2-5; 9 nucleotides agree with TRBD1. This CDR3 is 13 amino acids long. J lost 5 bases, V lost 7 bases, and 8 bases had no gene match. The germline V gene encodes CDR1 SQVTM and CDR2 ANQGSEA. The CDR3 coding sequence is TGCAGCGCCACAGGGACAGGGCCCGAGACCCAGTACTTC. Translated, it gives CSATGTGPETQYF.

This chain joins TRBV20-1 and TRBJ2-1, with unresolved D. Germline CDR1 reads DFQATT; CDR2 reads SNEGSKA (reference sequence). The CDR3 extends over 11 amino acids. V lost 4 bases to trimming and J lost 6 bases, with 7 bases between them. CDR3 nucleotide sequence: TGCAGTGCTACGACCCCCAATGAGCAGTTCTTC. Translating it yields CSATTPNEQFF.

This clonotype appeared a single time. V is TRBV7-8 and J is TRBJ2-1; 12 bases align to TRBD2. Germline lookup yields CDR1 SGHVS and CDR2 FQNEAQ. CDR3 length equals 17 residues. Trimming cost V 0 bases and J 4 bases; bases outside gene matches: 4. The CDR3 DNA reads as TGTGCCAGCAGCTTAGCGCCGGGACTAGCGGGTTACAATGAGCAGTTCTTC. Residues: CASSLAPGLAGYNEQFF.

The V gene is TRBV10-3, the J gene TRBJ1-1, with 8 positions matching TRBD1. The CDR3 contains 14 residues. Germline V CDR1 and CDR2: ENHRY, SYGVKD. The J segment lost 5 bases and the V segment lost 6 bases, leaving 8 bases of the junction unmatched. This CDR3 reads CAIRVDRGRTEAFF. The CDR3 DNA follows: TGTGCCATCAGAGTTGACAGGGGTAGGACTGAAGCTTTCTTT.

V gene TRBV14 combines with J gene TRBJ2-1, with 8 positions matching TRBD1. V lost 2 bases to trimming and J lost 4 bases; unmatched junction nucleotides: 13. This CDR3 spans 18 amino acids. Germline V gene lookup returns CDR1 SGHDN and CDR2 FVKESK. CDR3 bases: TGTGCCAGCAGCCAACTCCCCAGGGAGACAGGGGAGTACAATGAGCAGTTCTTC. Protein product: CASSQLPRETGEYNEQFF. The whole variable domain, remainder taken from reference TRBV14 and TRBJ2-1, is EAGVTQFPSHSVIEKGQTVTLRCDPISGHDNLYWYRRVMGKEIKFLLHFVKESKQDESGMPNNRFLAERTGGTYSTLKVQPAELEDSGVYFCASSQLPRETGEYNEQFFGPGTRLTVL.

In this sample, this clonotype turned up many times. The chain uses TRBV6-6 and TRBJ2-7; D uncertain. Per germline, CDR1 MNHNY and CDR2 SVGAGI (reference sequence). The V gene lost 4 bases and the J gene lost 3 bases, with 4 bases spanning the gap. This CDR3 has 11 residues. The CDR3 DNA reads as TGTGCCAGCAGTTTCGACTACGAGCAGTACTTC. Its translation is CASSFDYEQYF.

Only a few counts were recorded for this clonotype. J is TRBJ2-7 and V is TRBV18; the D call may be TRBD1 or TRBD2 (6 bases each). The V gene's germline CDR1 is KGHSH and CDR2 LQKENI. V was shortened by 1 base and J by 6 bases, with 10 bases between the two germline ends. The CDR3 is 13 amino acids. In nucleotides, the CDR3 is TGTGCCAGCTCACCACTGGGGGGCGGCGAGCAGTACTTC. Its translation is CASSPLGGGEQYF.

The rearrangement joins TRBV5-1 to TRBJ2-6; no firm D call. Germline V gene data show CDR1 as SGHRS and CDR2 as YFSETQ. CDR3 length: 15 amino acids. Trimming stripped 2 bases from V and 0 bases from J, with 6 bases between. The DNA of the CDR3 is TGCGCCAGCAGCTTTGGGCCCTCTGGGGCCAACGTCCTGACTTTC. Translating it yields CASSFGPSGANVLTF.

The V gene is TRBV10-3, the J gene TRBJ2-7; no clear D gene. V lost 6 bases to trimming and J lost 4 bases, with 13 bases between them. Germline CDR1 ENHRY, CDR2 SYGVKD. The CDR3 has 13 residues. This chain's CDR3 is CAIRTIGIYEQYF. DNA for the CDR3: TGTGCCATCAGAACGATAGGCATATACGAGCAGTACTTC.

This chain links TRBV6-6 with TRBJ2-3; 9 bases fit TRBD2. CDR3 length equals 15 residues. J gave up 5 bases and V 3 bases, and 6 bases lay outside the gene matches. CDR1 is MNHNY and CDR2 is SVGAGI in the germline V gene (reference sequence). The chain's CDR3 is CASSYAGGRGDTQYF. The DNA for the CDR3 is TGTGCCAGCAGTTATGCGGGGGGGCGTGGAGATACGCAGTATTTT.